This T cell receptor (beta chain) comes out of a study of CD8+ T cells in alopecia areata (dated by TCRdb to the late 2010s). Background on the whole study: Treated patients were enrolled in an open-label pilot trial of oral tofacitinib, 5 to 10 mg twice daily, for moderate-to-severe alopecia areata. Tofacitinib was given for 6 to 18 months, followed by 6 months of follow-up off drug to assess delayed response and recurrence. In both human patients and the C3H/HeJ mouse model, the study applied high-throughput TCRbeta sequencing to look at T cell clonal expansion in alopecia areata. Scalp tissue and sorted CD4+ and CD8+ peripheral blood T cells from patchy and totalis/universalis alopecia areata patients and from healthy controls were covered by human TCRbeta sequencing. Biopsies were taken from tofacitinib-treated patients at baseline and again at 4 and 24 weeks into treatment, and several of those patients also had a later scalp biopsy. Clonality in the scalp was compared among normal scalp (n=4), patchy alopecia areata scalp (n=8), and alopecia totalis/universalis scalp (n=8). The RNA source kit depended on sample type: the PAXgene miRNA kit for fixed scalp, the miRNeasy kit for PBMCs, and the RNeasy kit for mouse skin. TCRbeta CDR3 regions were amplified by immunoSEQ multiplex PCR with 35 Vbeta forward and 13 Jbeta reverse primers.

Paper-wide results and their limitations: Lesional scalp, especially in alopecia totalis/universalis, showed higher clonality and more expanded CD8+ clones than normal scalp, suggesting antigenic drive. Scalp TCR repertoire analysis is complicated because resident alphabeta T cells in normal human skin are also sequenced, whereas mouse skin is dominated by gammadelta T cells. Compared with mice, TCR sequences shared between patients were less clear, possibly partly because of HLA diversity across the patient population.

What the time point label conveys for this sample: baseline before oral tofacitinib. Peripheral blood and lesional scalp punch biopsies were obtained from patients with alopecia areata. After PBMCs were isolated by density centrifugation and stained for CD3, CD4 and CD8, a FACSAria was used to sort CD4+ and CD8+ T cells. The CDR3, cysteine through phenylalanine, is 15 amino acids long. CDR3 DNA is the only sequence kept; it has 45 bases, read in frame from the first base. Trimmed from V: 2 bases; trimmed from J: 2 bases; junction bases lacking a gene match: 5. CDR1 is given as GTSNPN and CDR2 as SVGIG, both from the germline V gene (reference sequence). Receptors were amplified or captured by the immunoSEQ multiplex PCR assay. To provide template for TCR sequencing, every sample had RNA extracted and reverse transcribed into cDNA. SuperScript III was used for first-strand cDNA synthesis, primed with a 2:1 mix of oligo-dT and random hexamers. A synthetic immune receptor repertoire was used to gauge amplification bias, and whatever bias remained was removed computationally. Turning to the authors' computational methods: Raw reads were preprocessed to remove errors, and CDR3 was defined by IMGT conventions from the conserved cysteine to phenylalanine. To get clonality, Shannon entropy was normalized by log2 of the number of productive unique TCRs and the result was subtracted from 1. Whether scalp clones were CD4 or CD8 was inferred by matching scalp TCRbeta sequences against CD4 and CD8 repertoires sorted from blood. TCRdb provides this immuneACCESS table in a form limited to in-frame rearrangements. Some clones are lacking; in checked studies, under half of them reflect an unresolved V gene, and why the rest are absent is not known. Clone size and the V and J calls come from that table; the DNA yielded D and trimming. The sample table holds some 150,000 clones, of which about 50% were seen once. The ten largest clones take up roughly a fifth of the sample.

On this clone itself: Its antigen is currently not known. No qualities accompany the bases; no much larger clone lies one base away.

The chain is assembled from TRBV30 and TRBJ2-5; TRBD2 lines up with 10 middle nucleotides. The receptor's source is a human donor with alopecia areata. Specimen: CD8+ T cells sorted from blood, collected at week 0. In nucleotides, the sequence is TGTGCCTGGAGTTCCGGGACTAGCGAACAAGAGACCCAGTACTTC. It specifies CAWSSGTSEQETQYF.